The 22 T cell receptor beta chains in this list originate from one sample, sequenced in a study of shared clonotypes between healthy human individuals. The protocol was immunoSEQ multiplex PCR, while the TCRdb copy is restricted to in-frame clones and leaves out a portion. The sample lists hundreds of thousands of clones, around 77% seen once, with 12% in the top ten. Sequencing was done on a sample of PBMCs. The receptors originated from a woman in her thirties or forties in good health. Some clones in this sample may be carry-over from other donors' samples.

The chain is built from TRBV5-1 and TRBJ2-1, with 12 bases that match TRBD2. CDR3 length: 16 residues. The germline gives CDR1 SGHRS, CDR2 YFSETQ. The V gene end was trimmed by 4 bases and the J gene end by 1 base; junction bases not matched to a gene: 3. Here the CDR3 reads CASSHTSGRSYNEQFF. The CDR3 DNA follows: TGCGCCAGCAGCCACACTAGCGGGAGGTCCTACAATGAGCAGTTCTTC.

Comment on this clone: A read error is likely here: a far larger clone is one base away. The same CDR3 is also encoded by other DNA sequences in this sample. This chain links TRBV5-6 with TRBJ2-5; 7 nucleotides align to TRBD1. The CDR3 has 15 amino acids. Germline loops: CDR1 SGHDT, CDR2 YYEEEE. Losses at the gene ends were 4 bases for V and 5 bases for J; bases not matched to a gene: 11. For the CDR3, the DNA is TGTGCCAGCAGCCCGCCCGGGACAGCAGGGGAGACCCAGTACTTC. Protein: CASSPPGTAGETQYF.

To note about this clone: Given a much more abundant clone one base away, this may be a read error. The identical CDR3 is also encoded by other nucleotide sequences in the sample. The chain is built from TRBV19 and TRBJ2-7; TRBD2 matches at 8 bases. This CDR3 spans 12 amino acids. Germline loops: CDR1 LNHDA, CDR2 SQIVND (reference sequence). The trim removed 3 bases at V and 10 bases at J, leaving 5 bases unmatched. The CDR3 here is CASSIAGGRQYF. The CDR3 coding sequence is TGTGCCAGTAGTATTGCGGGGGGACGACAGTACTTC.

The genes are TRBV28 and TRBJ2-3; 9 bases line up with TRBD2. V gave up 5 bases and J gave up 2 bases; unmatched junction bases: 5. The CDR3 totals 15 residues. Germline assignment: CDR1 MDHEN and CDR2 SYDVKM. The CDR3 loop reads CASSPLAGDTDTQYF. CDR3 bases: TGTGCCAGCAGTCCGTTAGCGGGGGACACAGATACGCAGTATTTT.

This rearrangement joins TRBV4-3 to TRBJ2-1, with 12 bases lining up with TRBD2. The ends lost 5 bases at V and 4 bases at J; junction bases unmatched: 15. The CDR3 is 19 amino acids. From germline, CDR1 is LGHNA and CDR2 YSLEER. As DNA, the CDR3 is TGCGCCAGCAGCTACCGGACAGGTCGACTAGCGGGAGAGTACAATGAGCAGTTCTTC. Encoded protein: CASSYRTGRLAGEYNEQFF.

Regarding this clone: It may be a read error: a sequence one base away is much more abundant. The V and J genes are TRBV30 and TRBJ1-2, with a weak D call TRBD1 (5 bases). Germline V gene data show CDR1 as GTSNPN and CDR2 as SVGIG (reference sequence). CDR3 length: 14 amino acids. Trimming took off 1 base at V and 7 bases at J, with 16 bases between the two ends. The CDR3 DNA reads TGTGCCTGGAGTGACTCGGGGCAGGCCTGTGGCTACACCTTC. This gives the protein CAWSDSGQACGYTF.

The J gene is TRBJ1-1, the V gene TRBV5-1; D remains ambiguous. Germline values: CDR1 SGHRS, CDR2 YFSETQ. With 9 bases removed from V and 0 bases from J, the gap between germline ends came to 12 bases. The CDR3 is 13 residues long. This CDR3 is CATKIQMNTEAFF. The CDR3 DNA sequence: TGCGCCACCAAAATACAAATGAACACTGAAGCTTTCTTT.

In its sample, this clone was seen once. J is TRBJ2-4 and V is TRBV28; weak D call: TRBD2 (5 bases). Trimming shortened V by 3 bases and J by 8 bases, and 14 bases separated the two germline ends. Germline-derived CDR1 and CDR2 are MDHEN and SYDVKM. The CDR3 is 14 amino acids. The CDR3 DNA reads TGTGCCAGCAGTTTCCGGGGTTCTATTGACATTCAGTACTTC. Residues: CASSFRGSIDIQYF.

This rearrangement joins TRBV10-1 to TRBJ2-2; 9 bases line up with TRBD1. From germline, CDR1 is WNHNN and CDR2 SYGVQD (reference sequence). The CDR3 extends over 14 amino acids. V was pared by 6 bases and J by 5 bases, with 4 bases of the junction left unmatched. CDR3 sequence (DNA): TGCGCCAGCAGGGGGGACAGGGTAACCGGGGAGCTGTTTTTT. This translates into CASRGDRVTGELFF.

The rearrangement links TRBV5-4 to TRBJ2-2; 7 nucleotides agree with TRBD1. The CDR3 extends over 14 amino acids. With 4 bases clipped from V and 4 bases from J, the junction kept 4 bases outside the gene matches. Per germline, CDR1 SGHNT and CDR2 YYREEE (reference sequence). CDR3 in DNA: TGTGCCAGCAGCACAGGGGTGAGCACCGGGGAGCTGTTTTTT. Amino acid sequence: CASSTGVSTGELFF.

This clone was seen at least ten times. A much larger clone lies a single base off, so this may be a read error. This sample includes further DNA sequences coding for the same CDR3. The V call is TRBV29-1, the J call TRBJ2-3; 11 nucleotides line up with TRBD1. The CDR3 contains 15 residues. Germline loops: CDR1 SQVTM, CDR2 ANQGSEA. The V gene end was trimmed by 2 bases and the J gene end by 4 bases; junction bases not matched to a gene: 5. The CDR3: CSVERGTGGSDTQYF. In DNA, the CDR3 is TGCAGCGTTGAAAGGGGGACAGGGGGTTCAGATACGCAGTATTTT.

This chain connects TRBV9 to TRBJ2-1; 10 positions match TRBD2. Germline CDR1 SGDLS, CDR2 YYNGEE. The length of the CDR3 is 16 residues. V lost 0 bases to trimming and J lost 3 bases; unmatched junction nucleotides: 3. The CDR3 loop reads CASSVGLAGFYNEQFF. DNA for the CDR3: TGTGCCAGCAGCGTAGGACTAGCGGGCTTCTACAATGAGCAGTTCTTC.

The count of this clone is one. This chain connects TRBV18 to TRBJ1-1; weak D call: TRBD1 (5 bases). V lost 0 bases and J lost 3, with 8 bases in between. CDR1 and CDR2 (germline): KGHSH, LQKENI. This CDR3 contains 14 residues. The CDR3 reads CASSPPRGDTEAFF. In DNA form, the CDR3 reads TGTGCCAGCTCACCACCGAGGGGAGACACTGAAGCTTTCTTT.

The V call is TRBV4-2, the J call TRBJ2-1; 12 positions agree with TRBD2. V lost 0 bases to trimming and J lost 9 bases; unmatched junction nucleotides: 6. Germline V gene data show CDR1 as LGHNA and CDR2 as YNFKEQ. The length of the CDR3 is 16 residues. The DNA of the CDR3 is TGTGCCAGCAGCCAAGATTCGACTAGCGGGAGACGTGAGCAGTTCTTC. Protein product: CASSQDSTSGRREQFF.

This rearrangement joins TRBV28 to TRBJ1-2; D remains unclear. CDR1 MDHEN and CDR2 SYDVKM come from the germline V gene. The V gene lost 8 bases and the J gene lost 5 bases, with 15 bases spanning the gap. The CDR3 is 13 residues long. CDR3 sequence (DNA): TGTGCCAGCCTCACCAGCGGTTATTATGGCTACACCTTC. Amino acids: CASLTSGYYGYTF.

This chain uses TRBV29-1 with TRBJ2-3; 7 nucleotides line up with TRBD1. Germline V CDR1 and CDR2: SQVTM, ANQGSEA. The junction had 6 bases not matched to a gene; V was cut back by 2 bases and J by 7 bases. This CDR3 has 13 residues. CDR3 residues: CSVERTGDNTQYF. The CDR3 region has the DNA TGCAGCGTTGAAAGGACAGGTGATAATACGCAGTATTTT.

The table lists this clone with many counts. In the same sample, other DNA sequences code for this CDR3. CDR3 bases: TGTGCCAGCAGCTTAAATGTGAACACTGAAGCTTTCTTT. Amino acids: CASSLNVNTEAFF. The chain has TRBV7-3 and TRBJ1-1; D gene unclear. The CDR3 totals 13 residues. Trimming shortened V by 1 base and J by 0 bases, and 3 bases separated the two germline ends. Germline V gene data show CDR1 as SGHTA and CDR2 as FQGTGA.

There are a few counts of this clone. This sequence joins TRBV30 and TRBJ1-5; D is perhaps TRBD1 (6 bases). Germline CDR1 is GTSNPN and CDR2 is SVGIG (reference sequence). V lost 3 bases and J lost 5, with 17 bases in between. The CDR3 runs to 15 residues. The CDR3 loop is CAWRDPLRGDQPQHF. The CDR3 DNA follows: TGTGCCTGGAGAGACCCCCTCAGGGGAGATCAGCCCCAGCATTTT.

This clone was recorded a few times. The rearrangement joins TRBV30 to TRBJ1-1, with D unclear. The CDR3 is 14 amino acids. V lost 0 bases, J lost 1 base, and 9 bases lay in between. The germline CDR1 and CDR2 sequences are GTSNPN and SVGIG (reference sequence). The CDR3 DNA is TGTGCCTGGAGTGTACTATCTGGGAACACTGAAGCTTTCTTT. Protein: CAWSVLSGNTEAFF. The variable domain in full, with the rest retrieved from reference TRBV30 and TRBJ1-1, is SQTIHQWPATLVQPVGSPLSLECTVEGTSNPNLYWYRQAAGRGLQLLFYSVGIGQISSEVPQNLSASRPQDRQFILSSKKLLLSDSGFYLCAWSVLSGNTEAFFGQGTRLTVV.

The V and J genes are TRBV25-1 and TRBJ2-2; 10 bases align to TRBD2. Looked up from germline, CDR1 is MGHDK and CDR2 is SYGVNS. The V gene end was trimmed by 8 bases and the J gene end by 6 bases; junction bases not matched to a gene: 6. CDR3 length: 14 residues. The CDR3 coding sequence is TGTGCCAGCCGGACTAGCGGCTTTCCCGGGGAGCTGTTTTTT. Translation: CASRTSGFPGELFF.

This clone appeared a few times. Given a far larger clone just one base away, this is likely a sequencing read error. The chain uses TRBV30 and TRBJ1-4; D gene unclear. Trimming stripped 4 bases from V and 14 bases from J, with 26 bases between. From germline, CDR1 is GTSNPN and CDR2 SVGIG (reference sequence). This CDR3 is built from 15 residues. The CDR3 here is CAWKRESLLGGNLFF. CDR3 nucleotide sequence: TGTGCCTGGAAGAGGGAATCCCTCCTAGGCGGAAACCTGTTTTTT. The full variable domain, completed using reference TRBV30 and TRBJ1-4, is SQTIHQWPATLVQPVGSPLSLECTVEGTSNPNLYWYRQAAGRGLQLLFYSVGIGQISSEVPQNLSASRPQDRQFILSSKKLLLSDSGFYLCAWKRESLLGGNLFFGSGTQLSVL.

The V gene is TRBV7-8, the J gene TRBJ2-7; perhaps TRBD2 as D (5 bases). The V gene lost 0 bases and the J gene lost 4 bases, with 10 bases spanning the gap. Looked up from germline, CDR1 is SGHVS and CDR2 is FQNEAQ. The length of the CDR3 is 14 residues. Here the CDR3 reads CASSLAHRGYEQYF. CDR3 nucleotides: TGTGCCAGCAGCTTAGCACATCGAGGGTACGAGCAGTACTTC.